This T cell receptor (beta chain) stems from a study of blood T cell repertoires in COVID-19. Turning to the study itself: Italy, Spain and the United States were the sources of the convalescent and acute COVID-19 samples. PBMCs, B-cell-depleted T cells, or T cells provided the cDNA or gDNA that made up the material.

Deletions cut 5 bases from V and 3 bases from J, with 2 bases between. The CDR3 contains 11 residues. In germline, CDR1 is MDHEN, CDR2 SYDVKM. Recruits, aged roughly 18 to 100 years, lived in 24 US areas. In assigning cohorts, the study relied on participant-reported clinical history. Only in-frame clones appear in the TCRdb table, and some are missing; sequencing was by immunoSEQ multiplex PCR. The data show 170,000 or so clones, with approximately 84% seen just once and more than 6.5% held by the top ten. The sample comprised PBMCs or T cells enriched from blood (not recorded which). This rearrangement joins TRBV28 to TRBJ1-3; D gene unclear. The TCR was taken from a woman aged 50 to 65 who had recovered from COVID-19. DNA of the CDR3: TGTGCCAGCAGTCTTGGAAACACCATATATTTT. This sequence encodes CASSLGNTIYF.